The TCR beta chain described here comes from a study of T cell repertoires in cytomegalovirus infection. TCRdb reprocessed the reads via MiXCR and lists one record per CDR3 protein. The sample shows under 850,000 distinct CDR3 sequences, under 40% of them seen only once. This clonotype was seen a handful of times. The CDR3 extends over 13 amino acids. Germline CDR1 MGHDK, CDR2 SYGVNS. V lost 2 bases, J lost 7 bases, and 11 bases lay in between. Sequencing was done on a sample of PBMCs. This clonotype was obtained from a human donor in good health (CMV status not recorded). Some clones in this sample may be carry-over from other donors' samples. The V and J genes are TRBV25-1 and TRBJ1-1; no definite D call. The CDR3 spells CASSEGGRYEAFF. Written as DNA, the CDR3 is TGTGCCAGCAGTGAAGGCGGACGGTATGAAGCTTTCTTT.